The clone carrying this TCR beta chain was seen a handful of times. Its antigen is currently unknown. The sample belongs to a study of T cells in Graves' hyperthyroidism and ophthalmopathy. Study-level findings and limits: Blood also contained most expanded thyroid clonotypes above 0.001.

No ophthalmopathy progression within 18 months constituted stable Graves' hyperthyroidism. Among the patients, aged 18 to 65, hyperthyroidism was newly diagnosed and had lasted under 2 months. Diagnostic assessment was based on clinical symptoms, serum thyroxine and TRAb, thyroid ultrasound and orbital computed tomography. Amplification targeted TCR beta CDR3 regions from RNA transcripts. During a first-round RT-PCR of the TCR CDR3, the HTBI primer set was used. TCRdb re-called the multiplex PCR reads through MiXCR, storing one row per CDR3 protein. Of roughly 710,000 distinct CDR3 sequences listed, approximately 36% are singletons. The CDR3 is 14 amino acids. Per the germline V gene, CDR1 is SEHNR and CDR2 is FQNEAQ (reference sequence). Losses at the gene ends were 5 bases for V and 4 bases for J; bases not matched to a gene: 5.

This chain links TRBV7-9 with TRBJ2-5, with 9 bases identical to TRBD1. The sequence was collected from a woman aged 40 to 50 with Graves' hyperthyroidism. The sequencing sample was made of blood. CDR3 DNA: TGTGCCAGCAGCACAAGGACAGGGGTAGAGACCCAGTACTTC. Encoded protein: CASSTRTGVETQYF.